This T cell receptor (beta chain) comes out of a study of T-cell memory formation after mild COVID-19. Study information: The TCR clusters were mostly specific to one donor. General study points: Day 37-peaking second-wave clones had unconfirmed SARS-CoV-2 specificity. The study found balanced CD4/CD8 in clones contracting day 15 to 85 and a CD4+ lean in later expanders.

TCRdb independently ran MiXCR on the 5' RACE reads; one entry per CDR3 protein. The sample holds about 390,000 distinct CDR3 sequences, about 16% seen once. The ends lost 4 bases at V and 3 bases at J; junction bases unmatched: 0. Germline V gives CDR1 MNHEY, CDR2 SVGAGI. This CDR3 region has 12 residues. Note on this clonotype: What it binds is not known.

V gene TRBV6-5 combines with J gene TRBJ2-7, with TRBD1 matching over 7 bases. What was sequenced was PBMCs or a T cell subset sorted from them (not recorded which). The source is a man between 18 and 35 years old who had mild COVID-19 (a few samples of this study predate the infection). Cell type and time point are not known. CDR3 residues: CASSSGGYEQYF. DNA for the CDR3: TGTGCCAGCAGTTCAGGGGGCTACGAGCAGTACTTC.